Shown below are 27 T cell receptor beta chains from a single sample sequenced in a study of shared clonotypes between healthy human individuals. Clones were sequenced by immunoSEQ multiplex PCR, and TCRdb holds only the in-frame ones, with some missing. The sample consists of about 2 million clones, about 95% of them appearing once. The naive CD8 fraction comprised CD45RO-negative cells positively selected for CCR7 and excluded terminally differentiated effector memory CD45RA+ cells. Specimen: naive CD8+ T cells sorted from blood. These receptors all stem from a man aged 18 to 35 in good health.

V gene TRBV27 combines with J gene TRBJ1-1, with no clear D. Trimming removed 6 bases at V and 4 bases at J, with 12 bases between. The CDR3 is 13 residues long. Germline lookup yields CDR1 MNHEY and CDR2 SMNVEV (reference sequence). Here the CDR3 DNA reads TGTGCCAGCAGCACCCCGACGGGCACTGAAGCTTTCTTT. It translates to CASSTPTGTEAFF.

This chain links TRBV7-9 with TRBJ1-5, with D possibly TRBD1 on 5 matching bases. The CDR3 sequence is 15 residues long. The germline V and J ends were trimmed by 5 bases and 1 base, with 12 bases remaining between them. The germline V gene encodes CDR1 SEHNR and CDR2 FQNEAQ (reference sequence). This chain's CDR3 is CASSPAGGSNQPQHF. The CDR3 coding sequence is TGTGCCAGCAGCCCCGCCGGGGGGAGCAATCAGCCCCAGCATTTT.

Of note for this clone: The sample contains more than one DNA sequence encoding this CDR3. This chain uses TRBV6-5 with TRBJ2-3; D is undetermined. This CDR3 is built from 14 residues. Germline V gives CDR1 MNHEY, CDR2 SVGAGI. Trimming took off 0 bases at V and 4 bases at J, with 8 bases between the two ends. CDR3 nucleotide sequence: TGTGCCAGCAGTTACTCAGGCAGCTCAGATACGCAGTATTTT. This sequence encodes CASSYSGSSDTQYF.

The CDR3 DNA reads as TGTGCCATCAGTGAACCTGGAGGGGTGCAAGAGACCCAGTACTTC. The encoded protein is CAISEPGGVQETQYF. J is TRBJ2-5 and V is TRBV10-3; D may be TRBD2 (6 bases). This CDR3 spans 15 amino acids. The V end lost 3 bases, the J end lost 2 bases, and 13 bases lay between the germline ends. Germline-derived CDR1 and CDR2 are ENHRY and SYGVKD.

The chain uses TRBV10-2 and TRBJ2-3; the D gene is possibly TRBD2 (6 bases). The germline CDR1 and CDR2 sequences are WSHSY and SAAADI. The ends were cut back, 2 bases at V and 6 bases at J, with 12 bases in the middle. This CDR3 has 14 amino acids. The CDR3 protein is CASSELLAWDTQYF. Here the CDR3 DNA reads TGCGCCAGCAGTGAGCTGCTAGCGTGGGATACGCAGTATTTT.

With respect to this clone: At the DNA level, this CDR3 is encoded by other sequences in the same sample as well. V is TRBV7-9 and J is TRBJ2-1, with TRBD1 matching over 8 bases. This CDR3 is 15 amino acids long. CDR1 and CDR2 from the germline V gene are SEHNR and FQNEAQ (reference sequence). V dropped 5 bases and J dropped 4; count of bases not matched to a gene: 7. The CDR3 DNA follows: TGTGCCAGCAGCACAGACAGGGGAGAATACAATGAGCAGTTCTTC. Translation gives CASSTDRGEYNEQFF.

The CDR3 nucleotides read TGTGCCAGCAGCTTTATCGGGGAACCCGGGGAGCTGTTTTTT. This sequence encodes CASSFIGEPGELFF. The chain uses TRBV7-9 and TRBJ2-2; weak D call: TRBD2 (5 bases). V lost 3 bases to trimming and J lost 6 bases, with 11 bases between them. Germline V lookup: CDR1 SEHNR, CDR2 FQNEAQ (reference sequence). The CDR3 is 14 residues long. Together with reference TRBV7-9 and TRBJ2-2, the CDR3 gives the full variable domain: DTGVSQNPRHKITKRGQNVTFRCDPISEHNRLYWYRQTLGQGPEFLTYFQNEAQLEKSRLLSDRFSAERPKGSFSTLEIQRTEQGDSAMYLCASSFIGEPGELFFGEGSRLTVL.

This clone was seen once. Within the sample, other DNA sequences also encode this same CDR3. This rearrangement joins TRBV27 to TRBJ2-7, with D perhaps matching TRBD1 or TRBD2 (5 bases each). Per germline, CDR1 MNHEY and CDR2 SMNVEV (reference sequence). Trimming took 3 bases from V and 1 from J, leaving 10 bases between them. The CDR3 is made up of 14 amino acids. CDR3 loop: CASSFLGRSYEQYF. CDR3 nucleotide sequence: TGTGCCAGCAGTTTTTTGGGACGTTCCTACGAGCAGTACTTC.

The chain has TRBV5-6 and TRBJ2-3; possibly TRBD2 for D (6 bases). Germline lookup yields CDR1 SGHDT and CDR2 YYEEEE. The CDR3 is made up of 15 amino acids. Trimming cost V 0 bases and J 2 bases, with 10 bases left between them. The DNA for the CDR3 is TGTGCCAGCAGCTTGGCGGCGGGGAACACAGATACGCAGTATTTT. This codes for CASSLAAGNTDTQYF.

As for this clone: This CDR3 is also generated by other DNA sequences in the sample. V and J are TRBV11-3 and TRBJ2-1; D might be TRBD1 (5 bases). The germline V gene encodes CDR1 SGHNT and CDR2 YENEEA. This CDR3 is built from 15 residues. Trimming left V 1 base short and J 4 bases short, with 11 bases between. CDR3 bases: TGTGCCAGCAGCTTAGTGGCAGGGCCATACAATGAGCAGTTCTTC. It is translated as CASSLVAGPYNEQFF. Drawing the rest from reference TRBV11-3 and TRBJ2-1, the complete variable domain is EAGVVQSPRYKIIEKKQPVAFWCNPISGHNTLYWYLQNLGQGPELLIRYENEEAVDDSQLPKDRFSAERLKGVDSTLKIQPAELGDSAVYLCASSLVAGPYNEQFFGPGTRLTVL.

V gene TRBV9 combines with J gene TRBJ2-3; weak D call: TRBD2 (6 bases). V was trimmed by 4 bases and J by 6 bases, leaving 12 bases between them. The CDR3 sequence is 13 residues long. From germline, CDR1 is SGDLS and CDR2 YYNGEE. The CDR3, as DNA: TGTGCCAGCAGCACCAGACTAGTTGATACGCAGTATTTT. Translated, it gives CASSTRLVDTQYF.

The chain employs TRBV7-2 and TRBJ1-1; no clear D gene. The CDR3 covers 11 residues. V lost 8 bases and J lost 6, with 10 bases in between. CDR1 is SGHTA and CDR2 is FQGNSA in the germline V gene. In DNA form, the CDR3 reads TGTGCCAGCCGCCTGGGCGCTGAAGCTTTCTTT. This encodes CASRLGAEAFF.

This chain uses TRBV7-6 with TRBJ2-7, with TRBD2 identical over 8 bases. The V segment lost 6 bases and the J segment 4 bases; nucleotides outside the gene matches: 5. Germline CDR1 SGHVS, CDR2 FNYEAQ. The CDR3 length is 13 residues. The CDR3 DNA follows: TGTGCCAGCAGTGTCCGGGGGGGTTACGAGCAGTACTTC. It yields the protein CASSVRGGYEQYF.

The chain employs TRBV4-3 and TRBJ1-1; 8 bases line up with TRBD1. V was pared by 6 bases and J by 4 bases, with 4 bases of the junction left unmatched. CDR1 and CDR2 from the germline V gene are LGHNA and YSLEER. The CDR3 spans 13 residues. The CDR3 coding sequence is TGCGCCAGCAGTATAGGACAGGGCACTGAAGCTTTCTTT. Residues: CASSIGQGTEAFF.

The J gene is TRBJ2-7, the V gene TRBV30; 9 bases map to TRBD1. Germline CDR1 is GTSNPN and CDR2 is SVGIG (reference sequence). Trimming took 1 base from V and 2 from J; bases not matched to a gene: 3. The CDR3 has 14 amino acids. The CDR3 sequence: CAWSAGQGPYEQYF. Written as DNA, the CDR3 is TGTGCCTGGAGTGCGGGACAGGGACCCTACGAGCAGTACTTC.

The CDR3 DNA reads TGTGCCAGCAGCCCGACTAGTCCTCACTACGAGCAGTACTTC. Protein product: CASSPTSPHYEQYF. This chain connects TRBV6-5 to TRBJ2-7; D is possibly TRBD2 (6 bases). The CDR3 covers 14 residues. The V gene lost 6 bases and the J gene lost 3 bases, with 15 bases spanning the gap. Germline CDR1 and CDR2: MNHEY and SVGAGI.

The J gene is TRBJ1-4, the V gene TRBV11-2; no firm D call. Germline values: CDR1 SGHAT, CDR2 FQNNGV. Trimming removed 2 bases from V and 7 bases from J, with 17 bases in between. The CDR3 spans 16 residues. The CDR3 nucleotides are TGTGCCAGCAGCTTATCCCGGAAGGGAGTGATTGAAAAACTGTTTTTT. Protein product: CASSLSRKGVIEKLFF. Based on the CDR3 plus reference TRBV11-2 and TRBJ1-4, the full variable domain is EAGVAQSPRYKIIEKRQSVAFWCNPISGHATLYWYQQILGQGPKLLIQFQNNGVVDDSQLPKDRFSAERLKGVDSTLKIQPAKLEDSAVYLCASSLSRKGVIEKLFFGSGTQLSVL.

The rearrangement links TRBV11-2 to TRBJ2-1; TRBD1 matches 10 bases. CDR1 and CDR2 (germline): SGHAT, FQNNGV. This CDR3 comprises 15 residues. V shed 3 bases, J shed 2 bases, and the junction held 1 base outside the gene matches. As DNA, the CDR3 is TGTGCCAGCAGCTTCGGACAGGGGGCCTACAATGAGCAGTTCTTC. Translation gives CASSFGQGAYNEQFF.

This clone is a singleton in its sample. This chain connects TRBV2 to TRBJ1-4, with unresolved D. V dropped 0 bases and J dropped 1 base, with 12 bases sitting between them. This CDR3 contains 17 residues. The germline CDR1 and CDR2 sequences are SNHLY and FYNNEI. The CDR3 DNA is TGTGCCAGCAGTGAAGCGCCTGGGTGGGGAACTAATGAAAAACTGTTTTTT. As protein: CASSEAPGWGTNEKLFF.

This chain connects TRBV7-9 to TRBJ2-1, with 8 bases fitting TRBD1. CDR3 length: 15 residues. The germline V gene encodes CDR1 SEHNR and CDR2 FQNEAQ (reference sequence). Losses at the gene ends were 4 bases for V and 3 bases for J; bases not matched to a gene: 5. CDR3 nucleotide sequence: TGTGCCAGCAGCTCGACAGGGGAAAGCTACAATGAGCAGTTCTTC. Translating gives CASSSTGESYNEQFF. Using reference TRBV7-9 and TRBJ2-1 for the parts outside the CDR3, the full variable domain is DTGVSQNPRHKITKRGQNVTFRCDPISEHNRLYWYRQTLGQGPEFLTYFQNEAQLEKSRLLSDRFSAERPKGSFSTLEIQRTEQGDSAMYLCASSSTGESYNEQFFGPGTRLTVL.

As to this clone: Other DNA sequences in the sample encode the same CDR3. The CDR3 region is CASSFGSNTEAFF. The CDR3 DNA reads TGTGCCAGCAGTTTTGGGTCGAACACTGAAGCTTTCTTT. The V call is TRBV27, the J call TRBJ1-1; no clear D. The germline CDR1 and CDR2 sequences are MNHEY and SMNVEV (reference sequence). The CDR3 contains 13 residues. V gave up 3 bases and J gave up 1 base, with 6 bases separating them.

The chain links TRBV9 to TRBJ2-1; TRBD2 matches 16 bases. CDR1 and CDR2 from the germline V gene are SGDLS and YYNGEE. This CDR3 contains 18 residues. Trimming cost V 4 bases and J 6 bases; bases outside gene matches: 10. This CDR3 reads CASSTPGLAGGPGNEQFF. Here the CDR3 DNA reads TGTGCCAGCAGCACTCCGGGACTAGCGGGAGGGCCTGGCAATGAGCAGTTCTTC.

V usage is TRBV18 and J usage is TRBJ2-5; 7 positions match TRBD1. This CDR3 contains 16 residues. Germline V lookup: CDR1 KGHSH, CDR2 LQKENI. J gave up 0 bases and V 3 bases, and 7 bases lay outside the gene matches. The CDR3 loop is CASSPIGTAYQETQYF. CDR3 nucleotide sequence: TGTGCCAGCTCACCTATTGGGACAGCGTACCAAGAGACCCAGTACTTC.

The table lists this clone with a count of one. CDR3 DNA: TGTGCCAGCAGCTTGAATACCTGGTCCTACAATGAGCAGTTCTTC. Protein product: CASSLNTWSYNEQFF. The genes are TRBV5-4 and TRBJ2-1, with D uncertain. Germline CDR1 and CDR2: SGHNT and YYREEE (reference sequence). Trimming removed 1 base from V and 1 base from J, with 9 bases in between. CDR3 length: 15 amino acids.

This chain uses TRBV7-9 with TRBJ1-2; D is uncertain. In germline, CDR1 is SEHNR, CDR2 FQNEAQ (reference sequence). The CDR3 extends over 15 amino acids. The V gene lost 1 base and the J gene lost 5 bases, with 14 bases spanning the gap. The CDR3 region has the DNA TGTGCCAGCAGCTTAGACGGTGGGGTTTTGTATGGCTACACCTTC. Translating gives CASSLDGGVLYGYTF.

This clone has a single count. J is TRBJ1-1 and V is TRBV4-1, with D unresolved. The CDR3 has 14 residues. V lost 1 base and J 1 base, leaving 7 bases between the germline ends. The germline V gene encodes CDR1 MGHRA and CDR2 YSYEKL. CDR3 residues: CASSQGWGNTEAFF. In DNA form, the CDR3 reads TGCGCCAGCAGCCAAGGGTGGGGGAACACTGAAGCTTTCTTT.

A single count supports this clone. The rearrangement uses TRBV4-1 and TRBJ1-5; unclear D gene. V was clipped by 1 base and J by 3 bases, with 10 bases between them. Germline V gene sequence: CDR1 MGHRA, CDR2 YSYEKL. The CDR3 runs to 15 residues. CDR3 in amino acids: CASSQAAGSNQPQHF. The CDR3 DNA reads as TGCGCCAGCAGCCAAGCCGCAGGATCCAATCAGCCCCAGCATTTT.